This entry describes one TCR beta chain. TCRdb's table, derived via immunoSEQ multiplex PCR, lists solely in-frame clones and lacks some. There are under 75,000 clones in the sample; 89% occur only once, and about 1.7% lies in the top ten. This sample is drawn from a study of graft-versus-host responses after intestinal transplantation. Trimming cost V 4 bases and J 8 bases, with 6 bases left between them. Germline lookup yields CDR1 SGHVS and CDR2 FQNEAQ. The CDR3 runs to 11 residues. Tissue processing of the graft released intraepithelial and lamina propria lymphocytes from it. Sequenced here: ileum tissue, sampled approximately 370 days after transplant. V usage is TRBV7-8 and J usage is TRBJ2-1, with D unclear. The receptor was derived from a human patient who received an intestinal transplant, so some T cells may come from the graft donor. CDR3 nucleotides: TGTGCCAGCAGCTCCCACTATGAGCAGTTCTTC. Amino acid sequence: CASSSHYEQFF.